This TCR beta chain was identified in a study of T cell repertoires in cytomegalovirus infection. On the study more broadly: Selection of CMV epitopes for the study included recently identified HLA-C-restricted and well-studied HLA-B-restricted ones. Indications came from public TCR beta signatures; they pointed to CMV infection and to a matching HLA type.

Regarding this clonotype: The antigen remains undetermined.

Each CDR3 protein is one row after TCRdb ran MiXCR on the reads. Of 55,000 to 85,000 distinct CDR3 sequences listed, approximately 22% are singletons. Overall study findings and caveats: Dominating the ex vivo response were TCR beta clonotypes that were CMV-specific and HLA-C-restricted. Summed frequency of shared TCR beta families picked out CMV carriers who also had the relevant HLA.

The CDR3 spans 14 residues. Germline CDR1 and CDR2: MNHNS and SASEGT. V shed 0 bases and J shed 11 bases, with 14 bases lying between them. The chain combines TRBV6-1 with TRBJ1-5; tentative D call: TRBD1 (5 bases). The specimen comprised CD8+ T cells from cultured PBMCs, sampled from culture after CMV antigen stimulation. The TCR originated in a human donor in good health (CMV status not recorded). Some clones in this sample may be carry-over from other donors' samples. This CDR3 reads CASSEAEGAAAQHF. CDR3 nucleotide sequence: TGTGCCAGCAGTGAAGCTGAAGGGGCCGCAGCCCAGCATTTT.